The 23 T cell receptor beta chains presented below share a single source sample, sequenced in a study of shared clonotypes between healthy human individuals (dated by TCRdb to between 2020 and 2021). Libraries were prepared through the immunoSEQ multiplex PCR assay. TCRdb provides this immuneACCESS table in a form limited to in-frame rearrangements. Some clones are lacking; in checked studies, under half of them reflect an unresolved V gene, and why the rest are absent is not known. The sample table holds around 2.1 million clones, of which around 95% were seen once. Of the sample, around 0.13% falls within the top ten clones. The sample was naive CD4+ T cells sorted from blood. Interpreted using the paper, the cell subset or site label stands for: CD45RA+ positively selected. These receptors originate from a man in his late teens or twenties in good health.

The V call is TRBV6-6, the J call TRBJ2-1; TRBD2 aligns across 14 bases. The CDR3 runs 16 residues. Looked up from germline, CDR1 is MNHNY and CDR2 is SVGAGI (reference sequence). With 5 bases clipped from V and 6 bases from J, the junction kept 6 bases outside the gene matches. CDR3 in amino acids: CASSGSGLAGANEQFF. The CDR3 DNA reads TGTGCCAGCAGTGGATCGGGACTAGCGGGAGCCAATGAGCAGTTCTTC.

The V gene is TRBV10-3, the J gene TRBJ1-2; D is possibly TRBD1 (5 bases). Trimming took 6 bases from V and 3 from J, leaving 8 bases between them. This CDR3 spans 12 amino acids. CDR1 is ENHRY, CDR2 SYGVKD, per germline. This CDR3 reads CAIRQGDYGYTF. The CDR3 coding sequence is TGTGCCATCAGGCAGGGTGACTATGGCTACACCTTC.

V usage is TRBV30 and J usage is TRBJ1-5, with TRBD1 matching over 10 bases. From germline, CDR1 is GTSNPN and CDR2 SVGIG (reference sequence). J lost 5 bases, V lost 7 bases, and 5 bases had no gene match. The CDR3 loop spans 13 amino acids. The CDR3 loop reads CASTGTGDQPQHF. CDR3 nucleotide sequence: TGTGCCTCAACCGGGACAGGGGATCAGCCCCAGCATTTT.

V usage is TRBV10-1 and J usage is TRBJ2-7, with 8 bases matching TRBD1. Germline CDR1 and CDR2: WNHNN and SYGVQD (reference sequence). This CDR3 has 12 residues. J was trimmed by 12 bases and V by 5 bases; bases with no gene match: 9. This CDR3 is CASSPGTGTRYF. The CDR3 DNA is TGCGCCAGCAGTCCCGGGACAGGTACGCGGTACTTC.

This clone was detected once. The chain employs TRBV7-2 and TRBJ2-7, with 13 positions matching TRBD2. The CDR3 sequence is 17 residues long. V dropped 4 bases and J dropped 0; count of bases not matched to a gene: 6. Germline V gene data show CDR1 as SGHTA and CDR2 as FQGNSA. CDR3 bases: TGTGCCAGCAGCTACTCACTAGCGGGAGGGCTCTCCTACGAGCAGTACTTC. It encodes CASSYSLAGGLSYEQYF.

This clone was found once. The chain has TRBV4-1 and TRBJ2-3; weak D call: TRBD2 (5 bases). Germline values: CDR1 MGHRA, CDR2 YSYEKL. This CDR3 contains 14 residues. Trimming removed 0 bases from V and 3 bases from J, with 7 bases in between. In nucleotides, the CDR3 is TGCGCCAGCAGCCAAGATTCGGGAACAGATACGCAGTATTTT. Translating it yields CASSQDSGTDTQYF.

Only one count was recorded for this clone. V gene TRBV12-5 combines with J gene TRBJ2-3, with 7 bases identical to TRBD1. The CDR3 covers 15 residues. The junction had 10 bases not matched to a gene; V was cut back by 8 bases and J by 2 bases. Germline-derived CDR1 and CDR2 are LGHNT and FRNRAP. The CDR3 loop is CASSGQVLLTDTQYF. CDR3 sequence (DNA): TGTGCTAGTAGTGGACAGGTCCTACTCACAGATACGCAGTATTTT.

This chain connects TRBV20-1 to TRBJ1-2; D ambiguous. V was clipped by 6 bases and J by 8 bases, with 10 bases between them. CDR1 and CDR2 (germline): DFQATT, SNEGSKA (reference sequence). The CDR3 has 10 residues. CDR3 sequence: CSASEGGYTF. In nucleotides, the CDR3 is TGCAGTGCCTCCGAAGGGGGCTACACCTTC.

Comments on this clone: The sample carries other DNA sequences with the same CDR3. CDR3 in DNA: TGTGCCAGCCGGGGGGCGTACGAGCAGTACTTC. Its translation: CASRGAYEQYF. The chain has TRBV2 and TRBJ2-7; tentatively, D is TRBD2 (7 bases). V lost 8 bases and J 4 bases, leaving 9 bases between the germline ends. This CDR3 has 11 residues. The germline CDR1 and CDR2 sequences are SNHLY and FYNNEI.

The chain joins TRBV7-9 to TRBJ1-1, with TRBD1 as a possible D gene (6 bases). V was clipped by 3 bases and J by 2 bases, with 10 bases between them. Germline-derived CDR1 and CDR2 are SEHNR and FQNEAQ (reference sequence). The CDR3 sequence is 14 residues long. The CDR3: CASSLSTGNTEAFF. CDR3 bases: TGTGCCAGCAGCTTGTCGACAGGAAACACTGAAGCTTTCTTT.

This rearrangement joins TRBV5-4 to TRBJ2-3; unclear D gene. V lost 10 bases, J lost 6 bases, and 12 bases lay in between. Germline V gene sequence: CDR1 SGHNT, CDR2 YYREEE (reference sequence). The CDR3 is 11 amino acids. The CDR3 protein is CASDAQDTQYF. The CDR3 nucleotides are TGTGCCTCTGACGCCCAGGATACGCAGTATTTT. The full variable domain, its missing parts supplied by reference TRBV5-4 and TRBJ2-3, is ETGVTQSPTHLIKTRGQQVTLRCSSQSGHNTVSWYQQALGQGPQFIFQYYREEENGRGNFPPRFSGLQFPNYSSELNVNALELDDSALYLCASDAQDTQYFGPGTRLTVL.

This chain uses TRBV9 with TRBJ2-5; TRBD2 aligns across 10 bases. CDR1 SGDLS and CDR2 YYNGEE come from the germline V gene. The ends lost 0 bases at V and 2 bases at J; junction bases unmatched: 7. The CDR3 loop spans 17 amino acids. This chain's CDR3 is CASSVGDSGGKQETQYF. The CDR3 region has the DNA TGTGCCAGCAGCGTAGGGGATAGCGGGGGGAAACAAGAGACCCAGTACTTC.

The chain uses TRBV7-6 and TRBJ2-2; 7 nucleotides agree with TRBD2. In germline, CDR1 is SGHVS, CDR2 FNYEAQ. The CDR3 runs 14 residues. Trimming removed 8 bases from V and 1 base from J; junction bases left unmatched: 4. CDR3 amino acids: CASGERGNTGELFF. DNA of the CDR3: TGTGCCAGCGGGGAGCGGGGGAACACCGGGGAGCTGTTTTTT.

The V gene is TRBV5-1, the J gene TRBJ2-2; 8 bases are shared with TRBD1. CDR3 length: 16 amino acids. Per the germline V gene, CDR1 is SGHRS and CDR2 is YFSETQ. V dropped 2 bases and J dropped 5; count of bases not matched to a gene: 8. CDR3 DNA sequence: TGCGCCAGCAGCTTAGTAACAGGGGGTCGGACCGGGGAGCTGTTTTTT. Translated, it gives CASSLVTGGRTGELFF.

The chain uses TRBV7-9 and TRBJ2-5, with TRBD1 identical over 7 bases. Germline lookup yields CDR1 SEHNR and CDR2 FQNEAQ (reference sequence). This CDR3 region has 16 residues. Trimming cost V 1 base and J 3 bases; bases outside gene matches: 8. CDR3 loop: CASSLVQGWYEETQYF. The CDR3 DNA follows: TGTGCCAGCAGCTTAGTACAGGGGTGGTACGAAGAGACCCAGTACTTC. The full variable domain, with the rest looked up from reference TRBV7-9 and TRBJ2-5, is DTGVSQNPRHKITKRGQNVTFRCDPISEHNRLYWYRQTLGQGPEFLTYFQNEAQLEKSRLLSDRFSAERPKGSFSTLEIQRTEQGDSAMYLCASSLVQGWYEETQYFGPGTRLLVL.

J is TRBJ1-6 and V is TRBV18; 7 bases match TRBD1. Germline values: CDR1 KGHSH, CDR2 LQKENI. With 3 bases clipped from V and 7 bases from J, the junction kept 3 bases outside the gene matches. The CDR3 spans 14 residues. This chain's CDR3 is CASSPDRLNSPLHF. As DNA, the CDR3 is TGTGCCAGCTCACCGGACAGGTTGAATTCACCCCTCCACTTT.

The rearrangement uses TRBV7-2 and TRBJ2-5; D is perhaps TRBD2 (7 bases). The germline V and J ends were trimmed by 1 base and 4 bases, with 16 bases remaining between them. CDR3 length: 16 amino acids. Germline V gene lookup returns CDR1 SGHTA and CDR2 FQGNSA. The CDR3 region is CASSLGPAGAIETQYF. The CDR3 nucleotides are TGTGCCAGCAGCTTAGGCCCCGCGGGGGCGATAGAGACCCAGTACTTC.

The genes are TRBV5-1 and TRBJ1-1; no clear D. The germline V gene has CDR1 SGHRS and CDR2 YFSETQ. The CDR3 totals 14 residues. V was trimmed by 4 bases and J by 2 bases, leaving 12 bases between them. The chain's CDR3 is CASSPMTFNTEAFF. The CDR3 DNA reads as TGCGCCAGCAGCCCGATGACCTTCAACACTGAAGCTTTCTTT.

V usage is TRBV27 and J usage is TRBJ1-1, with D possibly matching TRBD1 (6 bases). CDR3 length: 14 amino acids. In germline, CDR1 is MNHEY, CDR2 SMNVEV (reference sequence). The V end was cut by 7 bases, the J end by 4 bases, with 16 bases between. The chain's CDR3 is CASKGTGISTEAFF. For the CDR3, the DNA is TGTGCCAGCAAAGGAACAGGGATCAGCACTGAAGCTTTCTTT.

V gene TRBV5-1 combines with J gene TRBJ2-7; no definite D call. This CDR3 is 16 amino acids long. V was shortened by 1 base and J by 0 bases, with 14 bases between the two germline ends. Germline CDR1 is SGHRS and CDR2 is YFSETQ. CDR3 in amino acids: CASSLQSGRFSYEQYF. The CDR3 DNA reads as TGCGCCAGCAGCTTGCAGTCCGGGCGGTTCTCCTACGAGCAGTACTTC.

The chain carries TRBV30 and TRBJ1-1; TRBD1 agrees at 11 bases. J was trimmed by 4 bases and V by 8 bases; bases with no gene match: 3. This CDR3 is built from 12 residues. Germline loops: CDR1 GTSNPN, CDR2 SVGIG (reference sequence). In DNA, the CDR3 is TGTGCCAAAGGGACAGGGGGCACTGAAGCTTTCTTT. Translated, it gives CAKGTGGTEAFF.

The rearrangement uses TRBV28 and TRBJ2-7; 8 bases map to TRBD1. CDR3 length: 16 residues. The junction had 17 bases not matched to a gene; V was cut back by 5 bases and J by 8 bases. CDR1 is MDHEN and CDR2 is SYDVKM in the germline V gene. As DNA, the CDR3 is TGTGCCAGCAGTACCACCCCGGACAGGGCCAGGGGACAGCAGTACTTC. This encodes CASSTTPDRARGQQYF.

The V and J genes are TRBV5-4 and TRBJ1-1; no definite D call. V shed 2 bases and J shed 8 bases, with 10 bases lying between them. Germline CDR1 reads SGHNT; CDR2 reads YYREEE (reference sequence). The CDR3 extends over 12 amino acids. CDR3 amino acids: CASSFDSSEAFF. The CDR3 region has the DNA TGTGCCAGCAGCTTCGATTCATCGGAAGCTTTCTTT.